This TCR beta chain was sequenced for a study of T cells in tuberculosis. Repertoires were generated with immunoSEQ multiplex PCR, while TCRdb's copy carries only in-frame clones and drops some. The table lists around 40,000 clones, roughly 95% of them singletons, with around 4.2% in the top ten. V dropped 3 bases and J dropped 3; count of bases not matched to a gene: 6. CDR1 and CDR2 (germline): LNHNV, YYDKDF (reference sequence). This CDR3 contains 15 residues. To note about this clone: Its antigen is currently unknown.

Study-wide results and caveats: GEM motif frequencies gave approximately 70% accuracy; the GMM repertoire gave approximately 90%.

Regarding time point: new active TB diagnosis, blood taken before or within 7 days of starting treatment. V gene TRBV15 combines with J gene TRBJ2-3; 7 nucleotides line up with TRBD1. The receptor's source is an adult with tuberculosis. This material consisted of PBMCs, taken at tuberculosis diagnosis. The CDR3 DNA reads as TGTGCCACCAGCAGTCGACAGGGAATTACAGATACGCAGTATTTT. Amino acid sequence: CATSSRQGITDTQYF. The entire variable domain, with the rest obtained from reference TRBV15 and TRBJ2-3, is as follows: DAMVIQNPRYQVTQFGKPVTLSCSQTLNHNVMYWYQQKSSQAPKLLFHYYDKDFNNEADTPDNFQSRRPNTSFCFLDIRSPGLGDTAMYLCATSSRQGITDTQYFGPGTRLTVL.